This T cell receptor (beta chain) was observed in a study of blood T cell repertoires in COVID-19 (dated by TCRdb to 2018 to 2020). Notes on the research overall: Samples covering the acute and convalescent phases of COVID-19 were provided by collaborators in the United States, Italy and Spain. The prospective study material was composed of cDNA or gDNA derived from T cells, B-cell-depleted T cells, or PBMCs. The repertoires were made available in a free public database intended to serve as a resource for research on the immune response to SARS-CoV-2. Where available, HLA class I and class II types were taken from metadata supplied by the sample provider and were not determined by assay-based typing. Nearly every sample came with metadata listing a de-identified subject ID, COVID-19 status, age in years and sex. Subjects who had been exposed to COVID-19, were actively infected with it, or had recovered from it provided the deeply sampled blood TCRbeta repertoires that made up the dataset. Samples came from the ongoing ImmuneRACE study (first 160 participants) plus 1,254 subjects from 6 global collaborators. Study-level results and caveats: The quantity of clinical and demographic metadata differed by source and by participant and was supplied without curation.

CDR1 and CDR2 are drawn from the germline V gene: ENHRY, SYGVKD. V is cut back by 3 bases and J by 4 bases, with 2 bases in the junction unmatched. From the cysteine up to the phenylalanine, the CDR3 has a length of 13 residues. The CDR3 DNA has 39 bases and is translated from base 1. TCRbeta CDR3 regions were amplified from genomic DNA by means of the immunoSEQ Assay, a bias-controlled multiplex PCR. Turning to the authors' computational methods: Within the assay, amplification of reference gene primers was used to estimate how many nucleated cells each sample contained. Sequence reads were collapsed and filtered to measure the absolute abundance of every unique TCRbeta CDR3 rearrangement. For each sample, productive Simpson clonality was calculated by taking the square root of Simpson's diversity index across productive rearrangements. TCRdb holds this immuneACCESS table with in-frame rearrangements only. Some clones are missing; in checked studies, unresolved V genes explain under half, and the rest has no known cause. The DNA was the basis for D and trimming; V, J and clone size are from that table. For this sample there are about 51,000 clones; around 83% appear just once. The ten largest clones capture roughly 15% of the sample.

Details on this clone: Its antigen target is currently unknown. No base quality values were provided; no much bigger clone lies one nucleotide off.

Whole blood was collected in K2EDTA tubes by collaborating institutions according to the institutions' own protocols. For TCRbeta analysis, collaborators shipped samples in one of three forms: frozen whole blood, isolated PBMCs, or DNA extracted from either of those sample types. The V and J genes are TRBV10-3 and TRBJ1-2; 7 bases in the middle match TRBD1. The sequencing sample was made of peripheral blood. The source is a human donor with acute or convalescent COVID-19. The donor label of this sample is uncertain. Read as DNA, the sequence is TGTGCCATCAGTGAAGACAGGGTCTATGGCTACACCTTC. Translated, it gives CAISEDRVYGYTF.